This T cell receptor beta chain came from a study of identical twins. Findings and limits, study-wide: Within twin pairs, the out-of-frame alpha sequences they shared showed excess low generation probability.

TCRdb redid the calling of the 5' RACE reads with MiXCR, one entry per CDR3 protein. The sample has about 660,000 distinct CDR3 sequences; 8% to 9% are singletons. V lost 4 bases to trimming and J lost 4 bases, with 17 bases between them. Germline CDR1 is SGHTA and CDR2 is FQGNSA. The CDR3 has 15 residues. Worth noting for this clonotype: Its antigen is as yet unknown.

This sample also belongs to another study, concerning yellow fever vaccine responses in identical twins.

Sequencing was carried out using PBMCs. V usage is TRBV7-2 and J usage is TRBJ2-7; perhaps TRBD2 as D (5 bases). The clonotype was recovered from a woman aged 18-35 years in good health. The CDR3 here is CASSSSEDFTYEQYF. The CDR3, as DNA: TGTGCCAGCAGCTCCTCCGAGGACTTCACTTACGAGCAGTACTTC.